Sequencing of this T cell receptor (beta chain) was carried out in a study of cytomegalovirus exposure and HLA in healthy donors. Study results and caveats: According to a later analysis, most TCR beta chains associated with CMV appeared HLA-restricted. TCR association rates varied by HLA locus in a later analysis, with DRB1 highest and HLA-C lowest. In an earlier analysis, about 87% or about 30%: the productive usage of most TCR beta V segments. Investigators reported fewer than 200 TCR beta chains as tied to cytomegalovirus.

This clone has a single count. The antigen is not known. Trimming cost V 1 base and J 0 bases, with 10 bases left between them. CDR3 length: 15 residues. CDR1 SSHAT and CDR2 FNYEAQ come from the germline V gene (reference sequence). Vbeta (60) and Jbeta (13) primers were used in the PCR. TCRdb's table, derived via immunoSEQ multiplex PCR, lists solely in-frame clones and lacks some. The sample carries about 140,000 clones, about 80% recorded once. The source is a man in his forties in good health and CMV-seropositive. The specimen sequenced was PBMCs. The V and J genes are TRBV7-7 and TRBJ2-7; D is possibly TRBD2 (6 bases). CDR3 protein: CASSLGAGSSYEQYF. CDR3 sequence (DNA): TGTGCCAGCAGCTTAGGTGCGGGGAGCTCCTACGAGCAGTACTTC.